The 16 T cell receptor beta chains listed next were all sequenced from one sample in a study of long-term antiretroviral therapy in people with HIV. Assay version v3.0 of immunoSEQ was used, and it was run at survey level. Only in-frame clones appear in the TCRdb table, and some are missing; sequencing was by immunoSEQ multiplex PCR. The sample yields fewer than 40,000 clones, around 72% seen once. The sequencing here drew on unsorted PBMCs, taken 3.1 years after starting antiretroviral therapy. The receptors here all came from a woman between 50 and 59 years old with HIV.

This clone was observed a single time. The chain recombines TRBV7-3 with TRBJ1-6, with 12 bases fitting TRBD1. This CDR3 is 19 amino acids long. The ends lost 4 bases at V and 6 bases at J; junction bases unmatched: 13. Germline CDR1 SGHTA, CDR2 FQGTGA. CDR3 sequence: CASSSPGQGALIRNSPLHF. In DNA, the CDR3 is TGTGCCAGCAGCTCCCCGGGACAGGGGGCGCTGATTCGTAATTCACCCCTCCACTTT.

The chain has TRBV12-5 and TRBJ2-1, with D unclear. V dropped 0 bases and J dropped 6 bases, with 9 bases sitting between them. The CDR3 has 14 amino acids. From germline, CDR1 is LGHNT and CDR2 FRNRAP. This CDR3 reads CASGLVPSPNEQFF. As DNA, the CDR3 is TGTGCTAGTGGTTTGGTCCCTAGTCCCAATGAGCAGTTCTTC.

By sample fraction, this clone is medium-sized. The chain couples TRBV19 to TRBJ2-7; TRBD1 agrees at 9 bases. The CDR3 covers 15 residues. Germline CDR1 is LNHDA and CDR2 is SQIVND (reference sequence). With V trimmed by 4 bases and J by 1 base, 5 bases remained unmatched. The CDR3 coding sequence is TGTGCCAGTAGTACCTCCGGGACAGGGTCCTACGAGCAGTACTTC. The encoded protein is CASSTSGTGSYEQYF.

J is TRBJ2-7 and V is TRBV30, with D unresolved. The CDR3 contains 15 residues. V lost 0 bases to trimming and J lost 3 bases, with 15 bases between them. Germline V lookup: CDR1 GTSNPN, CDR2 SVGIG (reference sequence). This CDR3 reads CAWSVSLLDLYEQYF. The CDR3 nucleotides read TGTGCCTGGAGTGTTTCGCTCCTAGACCTCTACGAGCAGTACTTC.

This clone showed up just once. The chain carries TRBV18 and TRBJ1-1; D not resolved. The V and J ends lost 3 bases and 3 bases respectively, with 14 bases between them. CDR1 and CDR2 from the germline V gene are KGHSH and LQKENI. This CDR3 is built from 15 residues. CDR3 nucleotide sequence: TGTGCCAGCTCACCGCCGACCGCCTGGGACACTGAAGCTTTCTTT. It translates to CASSPPTAWDTEAFF.

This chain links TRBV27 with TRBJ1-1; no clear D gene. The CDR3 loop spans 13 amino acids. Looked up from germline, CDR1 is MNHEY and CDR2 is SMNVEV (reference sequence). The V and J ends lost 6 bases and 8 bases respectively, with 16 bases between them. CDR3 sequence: CASRIAAGAEAFF. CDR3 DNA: TGTGCCAGCAGAATCGCGGCCGGCGCGGAAGCTTTCTTT.

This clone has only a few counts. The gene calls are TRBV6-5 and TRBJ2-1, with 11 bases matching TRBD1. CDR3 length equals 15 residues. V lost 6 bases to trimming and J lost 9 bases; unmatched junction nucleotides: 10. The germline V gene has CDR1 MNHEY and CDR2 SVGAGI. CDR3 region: CASRSGQGAWTEQFF. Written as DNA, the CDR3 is TGTGCCAGCAGATCCGGACAGGGGGCGTGGACTGAGCAGTTCTTC.

The CDR3: CASSVPQGYQETQYF. The CDR3 nucleotides read TGCGCCAGCAGCGTACCACAGGGTTACCAAGAGACCCAGTACTTC. The rearrangement links TRBV5-1 to TRBJ2-5; TRBD1 is a possible D gene (6 bases). This CDR3 spans 15 amino acids. The germline V gene has CDR1 SGHRS and CDR2 YFSETQ. The V and J ends lost 4 bases and 0 bases respectively, with 13 bases between them.

DNA of the CDR3: TGTGCCAGCAGCAAGGGGGACGGGGCCAACGTCCTGACTTTC. Amino acid sequence: CASSKGDGANVLTF. This chain joins TRBV7-3 and TRBJ2-6; a weak D match, TRBD1 (6 bases). The CDR3 totals 14 residues. V lost 5 bases and J 4 bases, leaving 9 bases between the germline ends. CDR1 SGHTA and CDR2 FQGTGA come from the germline V gene.

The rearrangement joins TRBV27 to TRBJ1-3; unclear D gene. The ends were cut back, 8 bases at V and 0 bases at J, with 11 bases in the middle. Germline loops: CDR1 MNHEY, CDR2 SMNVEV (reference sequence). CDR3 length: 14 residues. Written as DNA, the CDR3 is TGTGCCAGCTCCCGGGGTCCCTCTGGAAACACCATATATTTT. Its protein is CASSRGPSGNTIYF.

CDR3 coding DNA: TGTGCCAGCAGTGACTCCCATAGGTCCACAGATACGCAGTATTTT. This sequence encodes CASSDSHRSTDTQYF. The V gene is TRBV6-4, the J gene TRBJ2-3; D is unresolved. Looked up from germline, CDR1 is MRHNA and CDR2 is SNTAGT. The CDR3 runs 15 residues. V lost 0 bases and J lost 2, with 9 bases in between.

The CDR3 loop reads CASSLSAGSSYTF. The CDR3 nucleotides are TGTGCCAGCAGCTTGTCTGCAGGGTCCTCCTACACCTTC. The chain recombines TRBV5-4 with TRBJ1-2; tentatively, D is TRBD1 (5 bases). V dropped 1 base and J dropped 10 bases, with 14 bases sitting between them. Germline values: CDR1 SGHNT, CDR2 YYREEE (reference sequence). CDR3 length: 13 amino acids.

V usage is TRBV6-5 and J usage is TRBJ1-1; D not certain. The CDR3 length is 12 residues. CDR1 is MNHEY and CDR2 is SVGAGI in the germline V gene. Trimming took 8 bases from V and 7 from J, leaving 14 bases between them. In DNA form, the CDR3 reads TGTGCCAGCGGTAAGGACGGAAATGAAGCTTTCTTT. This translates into CASGKDGNEAFF.

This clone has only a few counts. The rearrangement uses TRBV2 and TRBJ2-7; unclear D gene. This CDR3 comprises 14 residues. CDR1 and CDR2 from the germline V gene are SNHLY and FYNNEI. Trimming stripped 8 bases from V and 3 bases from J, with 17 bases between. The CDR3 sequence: CASSQVLFLYEQYF. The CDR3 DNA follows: TGTGCCAGCTCCCAGGTTTTGTTTCTCTACGAGCAGTACTTC. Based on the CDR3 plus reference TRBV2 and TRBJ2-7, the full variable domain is EPEVTQTPSHQVTQMGQEVILRCVPISNHLYFYWYRQILGQKVEFLVSFYNNEISEKSEIFDDQFSVERPDGSNFTLKIRSTKLEDSAMYFCASSQVLFLYEQYFGPGTRLTVT.

Written as DNA, the CDR3 is TGTGCCAGTAGTAAAGACATGAACACTGAAGCTTTCTTT. It codes for CASSKDMNTEAFF. The gene calls are TRBV19 and TRBJ1-1; D not certain. The CDR3 sequence is 13 residues long. With 4 bases removed from V and 0 bases from J, the gap between germline ends came to 6 bases. CDR1 is LNHDA, CDR2 SQIVND, per germline (reference sequence).

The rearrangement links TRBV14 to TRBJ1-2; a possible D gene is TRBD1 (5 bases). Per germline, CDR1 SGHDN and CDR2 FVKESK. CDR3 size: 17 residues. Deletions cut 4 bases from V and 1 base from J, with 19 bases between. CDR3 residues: CASSPLVLTAINYGYTF. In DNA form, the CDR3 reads TGTGCCAGCAGCCCTCTAGTATTGACAGCGATTAACTATGGCTACACCTTC.